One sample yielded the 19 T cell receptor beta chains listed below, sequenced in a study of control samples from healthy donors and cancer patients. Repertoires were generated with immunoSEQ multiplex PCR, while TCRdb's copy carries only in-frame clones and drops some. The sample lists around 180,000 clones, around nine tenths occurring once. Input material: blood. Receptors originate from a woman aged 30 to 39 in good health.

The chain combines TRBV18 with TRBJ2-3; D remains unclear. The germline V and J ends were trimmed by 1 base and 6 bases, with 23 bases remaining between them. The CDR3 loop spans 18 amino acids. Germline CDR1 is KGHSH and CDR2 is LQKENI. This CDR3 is CASSPRGMLGRSADTQYF. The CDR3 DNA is TGTGCCAGCTCACCACGGGGTATGCTGGGTCGGTCTGCCGATACGCAGTATTTT.

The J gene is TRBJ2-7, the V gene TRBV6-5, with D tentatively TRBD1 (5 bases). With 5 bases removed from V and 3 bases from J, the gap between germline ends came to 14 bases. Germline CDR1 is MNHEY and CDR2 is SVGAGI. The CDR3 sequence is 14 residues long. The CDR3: CASSPGHLNYEQYV. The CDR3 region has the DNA TGTGCCAGCAGTCCCGGACATCTTAACTACGAGCAGTACGTC.

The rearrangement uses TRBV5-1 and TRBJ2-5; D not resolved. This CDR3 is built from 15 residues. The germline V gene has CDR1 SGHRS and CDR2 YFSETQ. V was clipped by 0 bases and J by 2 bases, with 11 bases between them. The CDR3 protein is CASSLGSSLQETQYF. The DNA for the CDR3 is TGCGCCAGCAGCTTGGGGTCATCCCTTCAAGAGACCCAGTACTTC.

The CDR3 loop is CASTPLWSREKLFF. The CDR3, as DNA: TGTGCCAGCACCCCGTTGTGGTCGAGAGAAAAACTGTTTTTT. This chain links TRBV21-1 with TRBJ1-4. TRBV21-1 is noted as a pseudogene. This CDR3 is 14 amino acids long.

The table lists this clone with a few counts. In DNA, the CDR3 is TGTGCCAGCAGCTTAGATGGGACAGGATCTGGCTACACCTTC. It specifies CASSLDGTGSGYTF. The rearrangement joins TRBV7-9 to TRBJ1-2; 8 bases are shared with TRBD1. The V gene's germline CDR1 is SEHNR and CDR2 FQNEAQ (reference sequence). This CDR3 is built from 14 residues. Germline trimming cut 1 base from V and 7 bases from J; bases unmatched to any gene: 5.

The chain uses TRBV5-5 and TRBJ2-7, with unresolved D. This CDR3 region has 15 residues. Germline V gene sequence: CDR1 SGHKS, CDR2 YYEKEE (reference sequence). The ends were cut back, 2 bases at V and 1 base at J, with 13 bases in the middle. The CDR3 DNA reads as TGTGCCAGCAGCTTAGGATGGGGTGAGTCCTACGAGCAGTACTTC. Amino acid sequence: CASSLGWGESYEQYF.

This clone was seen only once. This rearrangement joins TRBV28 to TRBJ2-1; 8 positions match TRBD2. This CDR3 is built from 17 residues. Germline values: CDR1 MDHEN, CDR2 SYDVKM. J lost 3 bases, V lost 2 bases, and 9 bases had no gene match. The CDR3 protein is CASSLRSRGRNYNEQFF. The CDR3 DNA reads TGTGCCAGCAGTTTAAGATCCCGCGGGAGGAACTACAATGAGCAGTTCTTC.

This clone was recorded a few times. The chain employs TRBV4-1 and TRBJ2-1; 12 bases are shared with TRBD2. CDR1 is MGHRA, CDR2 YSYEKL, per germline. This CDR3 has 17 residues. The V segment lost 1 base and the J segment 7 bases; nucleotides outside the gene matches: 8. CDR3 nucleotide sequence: TGCGCCAGCAGCCAAGTGGGGGCTAGCGGGGGGGCAAATGAGCAGTTCTTC. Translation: CASSQVGASGGANEQFF.

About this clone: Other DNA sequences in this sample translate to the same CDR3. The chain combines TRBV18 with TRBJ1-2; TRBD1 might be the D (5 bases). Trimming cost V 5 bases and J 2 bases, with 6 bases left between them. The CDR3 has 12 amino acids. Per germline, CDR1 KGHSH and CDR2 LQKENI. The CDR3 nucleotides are TGTGCCAGCTCAGCAGGGAACTATGGCTACACCTTC. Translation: CASSAGNYGYTF. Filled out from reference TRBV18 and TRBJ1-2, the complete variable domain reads NAGVMQNPRHLVRRRGQEARLRCSPMKGHSHVYWYRQLPEEGLKFMVYLQKENIIDESGMPKERFSAEFPKEGPSILRIQQVVRGDSAAYFCASSAGNYGYTFGSGTRLTVV.

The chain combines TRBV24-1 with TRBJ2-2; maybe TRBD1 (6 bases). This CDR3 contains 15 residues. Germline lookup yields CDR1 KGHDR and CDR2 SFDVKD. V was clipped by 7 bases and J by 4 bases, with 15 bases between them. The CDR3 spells CATSEAGALTGELFF. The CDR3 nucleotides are TGTGCCACCAGCGAGGCAGGGGCCCTCACCGGGGAGCTGTTTTTT.

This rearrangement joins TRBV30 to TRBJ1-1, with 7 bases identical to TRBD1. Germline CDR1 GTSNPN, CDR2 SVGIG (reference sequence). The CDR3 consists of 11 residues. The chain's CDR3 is CASQGRTEAFF. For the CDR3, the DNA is TGTGCGTCACAGGGGAGAACTGAAGCTTTCTTT.

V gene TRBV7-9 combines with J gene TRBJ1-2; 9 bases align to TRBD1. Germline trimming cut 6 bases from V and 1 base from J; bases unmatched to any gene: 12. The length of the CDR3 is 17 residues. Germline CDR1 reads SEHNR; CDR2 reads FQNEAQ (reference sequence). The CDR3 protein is CASSSGTGPMHNYGYTF. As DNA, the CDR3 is TGTGCCAGCAGTTCCGGGACAGGGCCTATGCATAACTATGGCTACACCTTC.

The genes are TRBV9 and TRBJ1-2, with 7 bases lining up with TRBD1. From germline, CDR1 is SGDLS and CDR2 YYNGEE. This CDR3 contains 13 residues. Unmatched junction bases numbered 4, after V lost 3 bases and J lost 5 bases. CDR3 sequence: CASSEATGYGYTF. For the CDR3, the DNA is TGTGCCAGCAGCGAAGCGACAGGGTATGGCTACACCTTC.

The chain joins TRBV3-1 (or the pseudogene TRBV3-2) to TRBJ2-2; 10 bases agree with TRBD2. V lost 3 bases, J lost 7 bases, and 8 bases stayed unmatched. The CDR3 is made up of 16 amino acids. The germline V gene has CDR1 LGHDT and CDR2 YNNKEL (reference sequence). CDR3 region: CASSHLAGGPSGELFF. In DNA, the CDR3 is TGTGCCAGCAGCCACTTAGCGGGAGGTCCTAGCGGGGAGCTGTTTTTT.

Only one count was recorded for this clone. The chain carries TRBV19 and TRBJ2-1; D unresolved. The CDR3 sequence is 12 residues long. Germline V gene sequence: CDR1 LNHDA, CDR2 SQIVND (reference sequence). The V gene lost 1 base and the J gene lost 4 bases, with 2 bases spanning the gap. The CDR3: CASSIGYNEQFF. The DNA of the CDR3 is TGTGCCAGTAGTATAGGGTACAATGAGCAGTTCTTC.

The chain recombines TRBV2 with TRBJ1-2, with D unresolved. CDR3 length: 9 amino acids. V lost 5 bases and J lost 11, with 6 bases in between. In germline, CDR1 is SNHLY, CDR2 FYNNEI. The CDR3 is CASSQQYTF. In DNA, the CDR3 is TGTGCCAGCAGTCAACAGTACACCTTC.

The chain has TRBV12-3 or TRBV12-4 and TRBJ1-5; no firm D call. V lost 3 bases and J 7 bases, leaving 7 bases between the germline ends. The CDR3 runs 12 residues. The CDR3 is CASSLTWQPQHF. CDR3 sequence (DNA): TGTGCCAGCAGTTTGACGTGGCAGCCCCAGCATTTT.

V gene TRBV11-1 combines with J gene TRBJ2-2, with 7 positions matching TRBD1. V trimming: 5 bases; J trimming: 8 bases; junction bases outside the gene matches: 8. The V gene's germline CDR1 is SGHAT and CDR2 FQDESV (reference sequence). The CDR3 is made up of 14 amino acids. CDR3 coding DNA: TGTGCCAGCAGCCAGAACACAGGGGATGGGGAGCTGTTTTTT. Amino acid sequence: CASSQNTGDGELFF.

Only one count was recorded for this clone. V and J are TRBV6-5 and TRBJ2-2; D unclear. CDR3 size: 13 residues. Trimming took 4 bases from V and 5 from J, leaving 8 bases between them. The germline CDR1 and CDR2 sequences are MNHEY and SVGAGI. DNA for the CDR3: TGTGCCAGCAGTTTTGCATCAACCGGGGAGCTGTTTTTT. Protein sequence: CASSFASTGELFF.